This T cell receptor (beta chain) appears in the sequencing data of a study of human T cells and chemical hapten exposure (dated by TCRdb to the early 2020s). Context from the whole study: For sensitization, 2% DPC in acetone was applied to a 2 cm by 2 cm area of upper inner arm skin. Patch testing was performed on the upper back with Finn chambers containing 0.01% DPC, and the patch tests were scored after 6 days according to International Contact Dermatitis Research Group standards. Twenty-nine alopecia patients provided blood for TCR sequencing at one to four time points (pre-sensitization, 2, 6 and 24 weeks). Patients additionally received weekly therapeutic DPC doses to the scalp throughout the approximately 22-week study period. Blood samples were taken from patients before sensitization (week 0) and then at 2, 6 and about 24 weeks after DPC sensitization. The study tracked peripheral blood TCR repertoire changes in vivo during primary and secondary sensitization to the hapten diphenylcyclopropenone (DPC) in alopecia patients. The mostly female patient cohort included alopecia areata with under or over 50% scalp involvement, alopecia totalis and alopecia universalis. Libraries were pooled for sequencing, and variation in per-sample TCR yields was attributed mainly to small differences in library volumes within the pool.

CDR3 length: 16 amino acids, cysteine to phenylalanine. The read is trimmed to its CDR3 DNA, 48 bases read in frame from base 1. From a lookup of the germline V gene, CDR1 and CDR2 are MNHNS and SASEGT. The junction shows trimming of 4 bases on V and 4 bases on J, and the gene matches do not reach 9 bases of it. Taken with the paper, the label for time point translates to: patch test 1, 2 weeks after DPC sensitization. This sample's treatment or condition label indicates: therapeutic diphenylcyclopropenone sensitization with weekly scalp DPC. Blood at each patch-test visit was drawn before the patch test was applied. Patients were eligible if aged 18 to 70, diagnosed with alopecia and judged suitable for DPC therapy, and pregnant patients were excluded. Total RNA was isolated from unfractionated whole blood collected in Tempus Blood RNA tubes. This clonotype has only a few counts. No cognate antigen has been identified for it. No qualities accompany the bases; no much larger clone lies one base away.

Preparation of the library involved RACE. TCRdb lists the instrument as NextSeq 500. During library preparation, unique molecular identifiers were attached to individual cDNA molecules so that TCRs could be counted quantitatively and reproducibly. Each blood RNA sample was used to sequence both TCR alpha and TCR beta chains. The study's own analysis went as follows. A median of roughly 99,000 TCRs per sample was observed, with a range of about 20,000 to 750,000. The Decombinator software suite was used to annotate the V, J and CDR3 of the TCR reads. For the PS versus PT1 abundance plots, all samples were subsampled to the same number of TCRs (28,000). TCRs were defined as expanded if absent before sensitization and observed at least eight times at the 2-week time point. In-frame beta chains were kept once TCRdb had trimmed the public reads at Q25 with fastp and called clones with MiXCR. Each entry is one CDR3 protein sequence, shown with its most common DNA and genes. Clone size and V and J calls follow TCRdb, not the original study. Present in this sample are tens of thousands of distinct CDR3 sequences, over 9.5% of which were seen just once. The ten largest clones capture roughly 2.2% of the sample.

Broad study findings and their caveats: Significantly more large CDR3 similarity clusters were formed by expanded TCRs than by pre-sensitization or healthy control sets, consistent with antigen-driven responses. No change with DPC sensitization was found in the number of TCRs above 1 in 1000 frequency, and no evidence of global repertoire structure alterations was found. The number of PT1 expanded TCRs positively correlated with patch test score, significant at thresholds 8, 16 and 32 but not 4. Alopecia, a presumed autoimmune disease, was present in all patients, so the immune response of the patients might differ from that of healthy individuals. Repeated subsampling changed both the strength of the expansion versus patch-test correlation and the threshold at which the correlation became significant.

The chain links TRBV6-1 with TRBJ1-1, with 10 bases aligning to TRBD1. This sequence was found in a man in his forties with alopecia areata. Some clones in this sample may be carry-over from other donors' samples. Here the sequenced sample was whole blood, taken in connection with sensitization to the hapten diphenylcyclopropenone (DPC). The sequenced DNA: TGTGCCAGCAGTGTCAGCCGGGACAGGGGACGCACTGAAGCTTTCTTT. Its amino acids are CASSVSRDRGRTEAFF.